These T cell receptor beta chains were read from a single sample in a study of blood T cell repertoires in COVID-19. Clones were sequenced by immunoSEQ multiplex PCR, and TCRdb holds only the in-frame ones, with some missing. The table shows approximately 190,000 clones, with 80% to 85% occurring only once. Sample: peripheral blood. The receptors here all came from a woman in her forties with acute or convalescent COVID-19. Both conserved end residues are trimmed from each CDR3. The order of the fields is J gene, V gene, CDR3 length, CDR3 protein.

j_call: TRBJ1-2; v_call: TRBV15; cdr3_length: 15; cdr3_aa: ATSREHGGMQSHGYT
j_call: TRBJ2-3; v_call: TRBV5-4; cdr3_length: 14; cdr3_aa: ASSLGAGVRGDTQY
j_call: TRBJ1-4; v_call: TRBV28; cdr3_length: 13; cdr3_aa: ASSLSVATNEKLF
j_call: TRBJ1-3; v_call: TRBV2; cdr3_length: 11; cdr3_aa: ASTGTGSNTIY
j_call: TRBJ2-7; v_call: TRBV10-3; cdr3_length: 13; cdr3_aa: AISESQTGTHEQY
j_call: TRBJ1-1; v_call: TRBV6-5; cdr3_length: 11; cdr3_aa: ASSRGGGSEAF
j_call: TRBJ1-5; v_call: TRBV25-1; cdr3_length: 13; cdr3_aa: ASSSRTGRNQPQH
j_call: TRBJ1-3; v_call: TRBV5-1; cdr3_length: 12; cdr3_aa: ASSLAGYGNTIY
j_call: TRBJ2-5; v_call: TRBV5-5; cdr3_length: 14; cdr3_aa: ASSPRPGLAGETQY
j_call: TRBJ1-3; v_call: TRBV10-3; cdr3_length: 14; cdr3_aa: AISLAGQGDGNTIY
j_call: TRBJ2-7; v_call: TRBV7-8; cdr3_length: 12; cdr3_aa: ASSLGGGAYEQY
j_call: TRBJ1-2; v_call: TRBV5-1; cdr3_length: 12; cdr3_aa: ASSLLRDTYGYT
j_call: TRBJ2-2; v_call: TRBV7-7; cdr3_length: 12; cdr3_aa: ASSPSQGTGELF
j_call: TRBJ1-5; v_call: TRBV6-1; cdr3_length: 16; cdr3_aa: ASSERVQGASSNQPQH
j_call: TRBJ1-1; v_call: TRBV13; cdr3_length: 15; cdr3_aa: ASSFEPVPGQGSEAF
j_call: TRBJ1-3; v_call: TRBV7-8; cdr3_length: 14; cdr3_aa: ASTHKGGGFGNTIY
j_call: TRBJ1-5; v_call: TRBV7-2; cdr3_length: 13; cdr3_aa: ASSSAGRTNQPQH
j_call: TRBJ1-6; v_call: TRBV11-2; cdr3_length: 13; cdr3_aa: ASSLVIGGNSPLH
j_call: TRBJ1-5; v_call: TRBV11-3; cdr3_length: 11; cdr3_aa: ASSLLGNQPQH
j_call: TRBJ1-6; v_call: TRBV9; cdr3_length: 13; cdr3_aa: ASSVDRANNSPLH
j_call: TRBJ2-7; v_call: TRBV11-2; cdr3_length: 13; cdr3_aa: ASSSGLAGSYEQY
j_call: TRBJ1-1; v_call: TRBV4-1; cdr3_length: 11; cdr3_aa: ASSREFRTEAF
j_call: TRBJ2-5; v_call: TRBV6-5; cdr3_length: 12; cdr3_aa: ASWAGLAAETQY
j_call: TRBJ2-3; v_call: TRBV19; cdr3_length: 10; cdr3_aa: ARTYQGDTQY
j_call: TRBJ2-2; v_call: TRBV6-5; cdr3_length: 13; cdr3_aa: ASSLDRDITGELF
j_call: TRBJ2-3; v_call: TRBV7-9; cdr3_length: 11; cdr3_aa: ASSLQGTDTQY
j_call: TRBJ2-2; v_call: TRBV6-6; cdr3_length: 15; cdr3_aa: ASSPWGYGRRTGELF
j_call: TRBJ1-1; v_call: TRBV30; cdr3_length: 22; cdr3_aa: AWSVLIRSGRTGGLRGGLAEAF
j_call: TRBJ1-5; v_call: TRBV7-8; cdr3_length: 17; cdr3_aa: ASSSTGGQGGFSNQPQH
j_call: TRBJ2-3; v_call: TRBV20-1; cdr3_length: 13; cdr3_aa: SASPASGFTDTQY
j_call: TRBJ1-2; v_call: TRBV5-1; cdr3_length: 12; cdr3_aa: ASSLDRGQLGYT
j_call: TRBJ2-1; v_call: TRBV19; cdr3_length: 16; cdr3_aa: ASSFSGTRGPSYNEQF
j_call: TRBJ2-7; v_call: TRBV18; cdr3_length: 12; cdr3_aa: ASSPSSSPYEQY
j_call: TRBJ1-1; v_call: TRBV6-5; cdr3_length: 12; cdr3_aa: ASSFTGADTEAF
j_call: TRBJ1-2; v_call: TRBV30; cdr3_length: 11; cdr3_aa: AWRATGGYGYT
j_call: TRBJ2-3; v_call: TRBV5-1; cdr3_length: 13; cdr3_aa: ASSPGTDSTDTQY
j_call: TRBJ1-4; v_call: TRBV4-2; cdr3_length: 14; cdr3_aa: ASSQVLGAYNEKLF
j_call: TRBJ2-5; v_call: TRBV7-2; cdr3_length: 12; cdr3_aa: ASSPDRVEETQY
j_call: TRBJ2-3; v_call: TRBV28; cdr3_length: 15; cdr3_aa: ASSVNREGASTDTQY
j_call: TRBJ2-3; v_call: TRBV18; cdr3_length: 12; cdr3_aa: ASSSKDNTDTQY
j_call: TRBJ1-5; v_call: TRBV2; cdr3_length: 14; cdr3_aa: ASSDRFGTDNQPQH
j_call: TRBJ2-3; v_call: TRBV29-1; cdr3_length: 13; cdr3_aa: SVEGSGRTYGTQY
j_call: TRBJ2-7; v_call: TRBV19; cdr3_length: 9; cdr3_aa: ASSETRVDP
j_call: TRBJ2-2; v_call: TRBV11-2; cdr3_length: 13; cdr3_aa: ASSSTSGRTGELF
j_call: TRBJ1-5; v_call: TRBV28; cdr3_length: 13; cdr3_aa: ASSLWDRDNQPQH
j_call: TRBJ2-7; v_call: TRBV28; cdr3_length: 18; cdr3_aa: ASRPRFGQGGLADSYEQY
j_call: TRBJ2-7; v_call: TRBV19; cdr3_length: 10; cdr3_aa: ASSIEPYEQY
j_call: TRBJ1-1; v_call: TRBV3-1/TRBV3-2; cdr3_length: 11; cdr3_aa: ASSQGHIPEAF
j_call: TRBJ1-5; v_call: TRBV7-8; cdr3_length: 14; cdr3_aa: ASSLVGTGVGQPQH
j_call: TRBJ2-2; v_call: TRBV2; cdr3_length: 12; cdr3_aa: ASRGRLNTGELF
j_call: TRBJ2-1; v_call: TRBV11-3; cdr3_length: 14; cdr3_aa: ASSLESGRAGNEQF
j_call: TRBJ1-5; v_call: TRBV24-1; cdr3_length: 13; cdr3_aa: ATSPGTGDVQPQH
j_call: TRBJ1-1; v_call: TRBV6-5; cdr3_length: 11; cdr3_aa: ASHRGRNTEAF
j_call: TRBJ1-3; v_call: TRBV7-9; cdr3_length: 9; cdr3_aa: ASSLENTIY
j_call: TRBJ2-6; v_call: TRBV19; cdr3_length: 14; cdr3_aa: ASSTPPYGGANVLT
j_call: TRBJ1-5; v_call: TRBV30; cdr3_length: 12; cdr3_aa: AWKERQNNQPQH
j_call: TRBJ2-1; v_call: TRBV24-1; cdr3_length: 14; cdr3_aa: ATSDLQTSGISRSF
j_call: TRBJ1-4; v_call: TRBV5-1; cdr3_length: 13; cdr3_aa: ASSREDLSREKLF
j_call: TRBJ1-3; v_call: TRBV11-2; cdr3_length: 14; cdr3_aa: ASSFPPIGSENTIY
j_call: TRBJ1-2; v_call: TRBV24-1; cdr3_length: 12; cdr3_aa: ATSEPTVNYGYT